Shown below are 20 T cell receptor beta chains from a single sample sequenced in a study of blood T cell repertoires in COVID-19 (dated by TCRdb to 2020 to 2022). The library came from the immunoSEQ multiplex PCR assay. The table was pulled from immuneACCESS by TCRdb, which kept in-frame rearrangements only. Such tables lose some clones; where checked, under half of the loss comes from unresolved V genes, and the rest has no known cause. For this sample the table gives 60,000 to 75,000 clones, of which around 83% were detected only once. The ten largest clonotypes hold just under 6.5% of the sample. Sequencing was carried out using peripheral blood. Source of these receptors: a human donor in a cohort sampled during active COVID-19.

This chain joins TRBV2 and TRBJ1-1, with a weak D call TRBD1 (5 bases). CDR3 length equals 13 residues. CDR1 is SNHLY, CDR2 FYNNEI, per germline. V lost 6 bases, J lost 3 bases, and 11 bases lay in between. The CDR3 region is CASRLDRDTEAFF. The CDR3 coding sequence is TGTGCCAGCAGGCTAGACAGAGACACTGAAGCTTTCTTT.

This clone was observed once. The V call is TRBV6-1, the J call TRBJ1-2; D is ambiguous. V lost 1 base and J lost 10, with 10 bases in between. The CDR3 is made up of 12 amino acids. CDR1 is MNHNS and CDR2 is SASEGT in the germline V gene. The CDR3 DNA reads as TGTGCCAGCAGTGAAGAAGGGAGAGTCTACACCTTC. This codes for CASSEEGRVYTF.

The V and J genes are TRBV27 and TRBJ1-2; TRBD1 matches at 7 bases. CDR1 and CDR2 (germline): MNHEY, SMNVEV (reference sequence). The CDR3 is 15 residues long. V lost 5 bases, J lost 1 base, and 7 bases stayed unmatched. DNA of the CDR3: TGTGCCAGCAGTCCAACAGGGGCGCTTAACTATGGCTACACCTTC. Encoded protein: CASSPTGALNYGYTF.

The V call is TRBV11-2, the J call TRBJ1-1, with D maybe TRBD1 (5 bases). From germline, CDR1 is SGHAT and CDR2 FQNNGV. V lost 8 bases to trimming and J lost 6 bases, with 13 bases between them. The CDR3 runs to 12 residues. This chain's CDR3 is CASSGLQSEAFF. The CDR3 nucleotides are TGTGCCAGCTCGGGACTACAGTCTGAAGCTTTCTTT.

This clone was found a few times. The J gene is TRBJ2-2, the V gene TRBV19; 8 bases line up with TRBD1. CDR1 and CDR2 (germline): LNHDA, SQIVND (reference sequence). The V gene end was trimmed by 6 bases and the J gene end by 0 bases; junction bases not matched to a gene: 9. The CDR3 extends over 17 amino acids. The CDR3 loop is CASSRAAGGANTGELFF. The CDR3 DNA is TGTGCCAGTAGCAGGGCGGCAGGGGGCGCGAACACCGGGGAGCTGTTTTTT.

The chain joins TRBV5-1 to TRBJ1-2; TRBD1 matches 8 bases. The CDR3 is 17 amino acids. Germline loops: CDR1 SGHRS, CDR2 YFSETQ. The V and J ends lost 4 bases and 4 bases, in that order; junction bases with no gene match: 15. The CDR3 protein is CASSPTVTGGSVYGYTF. Written as DNA, the CDR3 is TGCGCCAGCAGCCCCACTGTTACAGGGGGTAGTGTCTATGGCTACACCTTC.

V and J are TRBV15 and TRBJ1-2, with 8 positions matching TRBD1. Germline values: CDR1 LNHNV, CDR2 YYDKDF (reference sequence). This CDR3 has 15 amino acids. Unmatched junction bases numbered 12, after V lost 5 bases and J lost 7 bases. The CDR3 protein is CATSPGPVDRGGYTF. CDR3 DNA sequence: TGTGCCACCAGCCCCGGCCCCGTCGACAGGGGTGGCTACACCTTC.

The V gene is TRBV19, the J gene TRBJ1-2; TRBD1 matches 11 bases. CDR3 length equals 20 residues. V gave up 4 bases and J gave up 0 bases; unmatched junction bases: 16. Germline V gene data show CDR1 as LNHDA and CDR2 as SQIVND (reference sequence). The CDR3 DNA follows: TGTGCCAGTAGTACCTACAACCCAAGGGGGACAGGGGGAGCTAACTATGGCTACACCTTC. This encodes CASSTYNPRGTGGANYGYTF.

This clone turned up a few times. The chain couples TRBV6-1 to TRBJ2-2, with a weak D call TRBD2 (5 bases). Trimming removed 2 bases from V and 3 bases from J, with 10 bases in between. The CDR3 is made up of 15 amino acids. The germline CDR1 and CDR2 sequences are MNHNS and SASEGT. The DNA of the CDR3 is TGTGCCAGCAGTGAAAGTCGGGGATACACCGGGGAGCTGTTTTTT. Protein product: CASSESRGYTGELFF.

In this sample, this clone turned up a few times. This chain joins TRBV7-2 and TRBJ1-5, with D possibly being TRBD1 (6 bases). The CDR3 runs 18 residues. With 5 bases removed from V and 2 bases from J, the gap between germline ends came to 22 bases. Germline CDR1 SGHTA, CDR2 FQGNSA. CDR3: CASSLVGGGRGGNQPQHF. CDR3 coding DNA: TGTGCCAGCAGCCTAGTAGGGGGTGGAAGGGGCGGCAATCAGCCCCAGCATTTT.

V gene TRBV6-1 combines with J gene TRBJ1-5, with D perhaps matching TRBD1 (6 bases). Trimming left V 2 bases short and J 3 bases short, with 11 bases between. Germline V gene data show CDR1 as MNHNS and CDR2 as SASEGT. This CDR3 has 15 amino acids. The CDR3, as DNA: TGTGCCAGCAGTGAATTGGCAGGGGACAATCAGCCCCAGCATTTT. As protein: CASSELAGDNQPQHF.

The chain combines TRBV2 with TRBJ2-3; D remains ambiguous. CDR1 is SNHLY and CDR2 is FYNNEI in the germline V gene. V lost 1 base, J lost 4 bases, and 6 bases lay in between. The CDR3 totals 13 residues. This chain's CDR3 is CASSEVGSDTQYF. The DNA for the CDR3 is TGTGCCAGCAGTGAAGTGGGCTCAGATACGCAGTATTTT.

V usage is TRBV4-2 and J usage is TRBJ2-3, with 9 bases fitting TRBD2. Looked up from germline, CDR1 is LGHNA and CDR2 is YNFKEQ. The CDR3 is made up of 18 amino acids. The V gene end was trimmed by 4 bases and the J gene end by 2 bases; junction bases not matched to a gene: 13. CDR3 loop: CASSLRRMRGGLTDTQYF. The CDR3 region has the DNA TGTGCCAGCAGCCTCCGAAGAATGCGGGGGGGCCTCACAGATACGCAGTATTTT.

This clone is a singleton in its sample. The V call is TRBV21-1, the J call TRBJ2-7; no check of the table's D call, TRBD1, against the DNA was made. TRBV21-1 is a pseudogene. The CDR3 covers 15 residues. CDR3 region: CASSKASDRNYEQYF. For the CDR3, the DNA is TGTGCCAGCAGCAAAGCTTCGGACAGAAACTACGAGCAGTACTTC.

The chain joins TRBV18 to TRBJ1-2, with D tentatively TRBD1 (6 bases). CDR3 length equals 19 residues. CDR1 and CDR2 from the germline V gene are KGHSH and LQKENI. V lost 0 bases to trimming and J lost 1 base, with 21 bases between them. The CDR3 protein is CASSPPGFSATGINYGYTF. The CDR3 coding sequence is TGTGCCAGCTCACCACCAGGTTTCTCTGCTACAGGGATTAACTATGGCTACACCTTC.

The chain is built from TRBV19 and TRBJ2-1; TRBD1 matches 9 bases. The junction had 0 bases not matched to a gene; V was cut back by 6 bases and J by 6 bases. The CDR3 is 12 residues long. CDR1 and CDR2 (germline): LNHDA, SQIVND (reference sequence). CDR3 protein: CASRTGGNEQFF. Written as DNA, the CDR3 is TGTGCCAGTAGGACAGGGGGCAATGAGCAGTTCTTC.

V usage is TRBV7-9 and J usage is TRBJ2-5; 8 nucleotides agree with TRBD2. Losses at the gene ends were 2 bases for V and 5 bases for J; bases not matched to a gene: 7. This CDR3 comprises 15 residues. Germline lookup yields CDR1 SEHNR and CDR2 FQNEAQ (reference sequence). The CDR3 reads CASSLFSGKEETQYF. The CDR3 DNA is TGTGCCAGCAGCTTATTTAGCGGGAAGGAGGAGACCCAGTACTTC.

About this clone: The junction departs from germline at one end; a sequencing error may be responsible. This chain links TRBV2 with TRBJ1-2; TRBD1 agrees at 9 bases. There are 15 residues in the CDR3. CDR1 is SNHLY and CDR2 is FYNNEI in the germline V gene. CDR3 nucleotide sequence: TGTGCCAGCAGTAGGACAGGGGACCCAGACTACGGCTACACCTTC. Its protein is CASSRTGDPDYGYTF.

The chain carries TRBV9 and TRBJ2-7, with 12 bases that match TRBD1. J gave up 0 bases and V 4 bases, and 11 bases lay outside the gene matches. Germline V gives CDR1 SGDLS, CDR2 YYNGEE. The CDR3 totals 18 residues. CDR3 protein: CASSSGTGGAWSSYEQYF. CDR3 nucleotide sequence: TGTGCCAGCAGCTCCGGGACAGGGGGCGCGTGGAGCTCCTACGAGCAGTACTTC.

V is TRBV7-2 and J is TRBJ2-5, with TRBD1 identical over 7 bases. CDR3 length equals 16 residues. The germline gives CDR1 SGHTA, CDR2 FQGNSA. Trimming at V came to 5 bases and at J to 2 bases, leaving 11 bases not matched to a gene. The CDR3 nucleotides read TGTGCCAGCAGCCCTAGGATGAACAGGGGTCAAGAGACCCAGTACTTC. Translating gives CASSPRMNRGQETQYF.